The source of this TCR beta chain is a study of blood T cell repertoires in COVID-19 (dated by TCRdb to about 2020). Notes on the research overall: Samples covering the acute and convalescent phases of COVID-19 were provided by collaborators in the United States, Italy and Spain. The material from the prospective study consisted of cDNA or gDNA derived from T cells, B-cell-depleted T cells, or PBMCs. The dataset comprised deeply sampled blood TCRbeta repertoires from subjects exposed to, actively infected with, or recovered from COVID-19. The repertoires were released in a freely available public database meant as a resource for research on the immune response to SARS-CoV-2. Samples were obtained from the ongoing ImmuneRACE study (first 160 participants) and from over a thousand subjects provided by 6 global collaborators. A de-identified subject ID, COVID-19 status, age in years and sex were almost always included in the sample metadata. Where available, HLA class I and class II types were taken from metadata supplied by the sample provider and were not determined by assay-based typing. Beyond this particular receptor, the publication reports: The amount of clinical and demographic metadata varied by source and participant and was provided uncurated.

TCRbeta CDR3 regions were amplified from genomic DNA by means of the immunoSEQ Assay, a bias-controlled multiplex PCR. Per the original workflow: The number of nucleated cells in each sample was estimated by amplification of reference gene primers within the assay. To quantify the absolute abundance of each unique TCRbeta CDR3 rearrangement, sequence reads were collapsed and filtered. For each sample, productive Simpson clonality was calculated by taking the square root of Simpson's diversity index across productive rearrangements. The table comes from immuneACCESS by way of TCRdb, which keeps in-frame sequences with V and J called. Part of the clones is missing from these tables; in studies checked, under half for an unresolved V gene and the rest for unknown reasons. The DNA gave D and trimming, while V, J and clone size come from that table. The sample contains about 200,000 clones, roughly 87% of them found a single time. About 8% of the sample lies in the top ten.

This clone occurred once. Its specific antigen is unknown. No per-base quality is available; no much larger clone lies one base away. One collaborating source in Seattle enrolled patients during active infection and followed them longitudinally through the course of disease. The collaborating institutions used their own protocols to collect whole blood in K2EDTA tubes. For TCRbeta analysis, collaborator samples were shipped as frozen whole blood, as isolated PBMCs, or as DNA extracted from either sample type. Via the germline V gene (reference sequence), CDR1 is SEHNR and CDR2 FQNEAQ. CDR3 length: 15 amino acids, cysteine to phenylalanine. Kept here is only the CDR3 DNA, which spans 45 bases and is read in frame from base 1. V and J are trimmed by 1 base and 8 bases, and the gene matches miss 8 bases of the junction.

This sequence was found in an older woman with COVID-19, enrolled during active disease. The chain couples TRBV7-9 to TRBJ2-1; 7 central bases correspond to TRBD1. The sequencing input was peripheral blood. The DNA sequence is given as TGTGCCAGCAGCTTAGGCGGCAGGGGGTACGATGAGCAGTTCTTC. It codes for CASSLGGRGYDEQFF.